This T cell receptor beta chain is drawn from a study of OX40 agonist ivuxolimab in advanced cancers. The J segment lost 10 bases and the V segment lost 5 bases, leaving 12 bases of the junction unmatched. The CDR3 is 15 residues long. The germline V gene has CDR1 SGHTA and CDR2 FQGNSA. TCRdb's table, derived via immunoSEQ multiplex PCR, lists solely in-frame clones and lacks some. This table holds about 50,000 clones, roughly four fifths found once. Material: CD4+ or CD8+ T cells sorted from blood, obtained in a trial of the OX40 agonist ivuxolimab. The J gene is TRBJ2-1, the V gene TRBV7-2; TRBD2 aligns across 9 bases. This sequence originates from an adult with an advanced solid tumor such as melanoma, head and neck, liver or kidney cancer. CDR3 sequence (DNA): TGTGCCAGCAGCCCTAGCGCTAGCGGGGTGGTCGAGCAGTTCTTC. Translated: CASSPSASGVVEQFF.